This T cell receptor beta chain was identified during a study of blood T cell repertoires in COVID-19. Overall study context: Acute and convalescent COVID-19 samples came from the United States, Italy and Spain. PBMCs, B-cell-depleted T cells, or T cells were the source of the cDNA or gDNA that made up the material.

Original processing notes: By means of reference gene primer amplification, nucleated cell counts were estimated. Only in-frame clones appear in the TCRdb table, and some are missing; sequencing was by immunoSEQ multiplex PCR. V and J calls and clone size are given by that table; D and trimming were obtained from the DNA. This table holds some 96,000 clones, around nine tenths found once. The V gene end was trimmed by 6 bases and the J gene end by 4 bases; junction bases not matched to a gene: 12. The CDR3 is 16 amino acids. The germline CDR1 and CDR2 sequences are MDHEN and SYDVKM. This chain joins TRBV28 and TRBJ2-3; 8 bases agree with TRBD2. This clonotype was obtained from a human donor in a cohort sampled during active COVID-19. The source material was peripheral blood. CDR3 protein: CASSTRGGRTPDTQYF. CDR3 bases: TGTGCCAGCAGCACCCGGGGCGGGAGGACCCCAGATACGCAGTATTTT.